A selection of T cell receptor beta chains follows, all from one sample in a study of blood T cell repertoires in COVID-19. The data were produced by immunoSEQ multiplex PCR, yet TCRdb's version contains in-frame clones alone and is incomplete. The sample contains roughly 180,000 clones, approximately 85% of which appear only once. The source material was peripheral blood. These receptors were collected from a woman between 50 and 59 years old with COVID-19, enrolled during active disease. CDR3s include the opening cysteine and the closing phenylalanine or tryptophan. D genes are given only for firm matches. The listing skips clone size in some rows; elsewhere it reads once, few, many or a size class.

TRBD1 | TRBJ1-3 | TRBV6-2/TRBV6-3 | NA | CASSPGQAISGNTIYF | TGTGCCAGCAGCCCAGGACAGGCGATCTCTGGAAACACCATATATTTT
NA | TRBJ1-1 | TRBV7-9 | NA | CASSLHLGAGRNTEAFF | TGTGCCAGCAGCTTGCATTTGGGGGCAGGGCGGAACACTGAAGCTTTCTTT
TRBD1 | TRBJ2-3 | TRBV7-6 | NA | CASSSPGTAKDTQYF | TGTGCCAGCAGCTCTCCCGGGACAGCTAAGGATACGCAGTATTTT
TRBD1 | TRBJ1-2 | TRBV27 | NA | CASSAQTGGSYGYTF | TGTGCCAGCAGTGCTCAGACAGGGGGCAGCTATGGCTACACCTTC
NA | TRBJ2-7 | TRBV3-1/TRBV3-2 | NA | CASSQVASAGQYF | TGTGCCAGCAGCCAAGTAGCCTCGGCCGGGCAGTACTTC
NA | TRBJ1-1 | TRBV12-5 | NA | CASGLERWDIPNTEAFF | TGTGCTAGTGGTTTGGAGAGATGGGACATCCCTAACACTGAAGCTTTCTTT
NA | TRBJ2-7 | TRBV11-3 | NA | CASSLGRASADEQYF | TGTGCCAGCAGCTTAGGCCGGGCTAGCGCCGACGAGCAGTACTTC
TRBD2 | TRBJ2-7 | TRBV4-3 | NA | CASSHSSSGETYEQYF | TGCGCCAGCAGCCATAGTTCTAGCGGGGAAACCTACGAGCAGTACTTC
TRBD1 | TRBJ2-7 | TRBV16 | NA | CASSQNPGTGGYEQYF | TGTGCCAGCAGCCAAAACCCTGGGACAGGGGGTTACGAGCAGTACTTC
NA | TRBJ1-4 | TRBV19 | NA | CASSIHTSTNEKLFF | TGTGCCAGTAGTATTCACACCTCAACTAATGAAAAACTGTTTTTT
TRBD1 | TRBJ2-1 | TRBV4-1 | NA | CASSRPGQGFGNEQFF | TGCGCCAGCAGCCGGCCGGGACAGGGCTTTGGCAATGAGCAGTTCTTC
NA | TRBJ1-2 | TRBV24-1 | few | CATREGPRGGGYTF | TGTGCCACCAGAGAGGGACCGCGAGGAGGGGGCTACACCTTC
TRBD1 | TRBJ2-5 | TRBV5-1 | NA | CASSLTGTDQETQYF | TGCGCCAGCAGCTTGACCGGGACAGACCAAGAGACCCAGTACTTC
NA | TRBJ2-4 | TRBV29-1 | once | CSVEGAGLNIQYF | TGCAGCGTTGAGGGGGCAGGCTTAAACATTCAGTACTTC
NA | TRBJ2-5 | TRBV5-1 | NA | CASSLASIRGAKYQETQYF | TGCGCCAGCAGCTTGGCGTCGATCAGGGGCGCCAAGTACCAAGAGACCCAGTACTTC
NA | TRBJ2-7 | TRBV29-1 | NA | CSVGGRASYEQYF | TGCAGCGTTGGGGGGCGGGCATCCTACGAGCAGTACTTC
NA | TRBJ2-1 | TRBV28 | NA | CASSIQTSEQFF | TGTGCCAGCAGTATCCAGACTAGTGAGCAGTTCTTC
NA | TRBJ2-1 | TRBV6-1 | NA | CASSEIRSGSDEQFF | TGTGCCAGCAGTGAAATTAGGAGCGGAAGCGATGAGCAGTTCTTC
TRBD2 | TRBJ2-7 | TRBV5-1 | NA | CASSYAGGSWYEQYF | TGCGCCAGCAGCTACGCGGGAGGAAGCTGGTACGAGCAGTACTTC
NA | TRBJ1-2 | TRBV30 | NA | CAWSSGANYGYTF | TGTGCCTGGTCTTCTGGAGCTAACTATGGCTACACCTTC
TRBD1 | TRBJ1-4 | TRBV6-5 | NA | CASSIYRGREKLFF | TGTGCCAGCAGTATATACAGGGGGCGCGAAAAACTGTTTTTT
NA | TRBJ1-1 | TRBV2 | NA | CAGIRERNTEAFF | TGTGCCGGAATACGGGAGAGGAACACTGAAGCTTTCTTT
TRBD2 | TRBJ2-1 | TRBV2 | NA | CASPPGGSYNEQFF | TGTGCCAGCCCACCGGGGGGGTCCTACAATGAGCAGTTCTTC
NA | TRBJ2-7 | TRBV4-1 | once | CASSQEEAVVTYEQYF | TGCGCCAGCAGCCAAGAAGAAGCGGTAGTTACCTACGAGCAGTACTTC
TRBD1 | TRBJ1-1 | TRBV5-1 | NA | CASSLRRQGDMNTEAFF | TGCGCCAGCAGCTTGAGGAGACAGGGGGATATGAACACTGAAGCTTTCTTT
NA | TRBJ1-5 | TRBV5-1 | few | CASSFGGSNQPQHF | TGCGCCAGCAGCTTCGGGGGGAGCAATCAGCCCCAGCATTTT
NA | TRBJ2-2 | TRBV6-4 | once | CASSLQENTGELFF | TGTGCCAGCAGTCTACAGGAGAACACCGGGGAGCTGTTTTTT
NA | TRBJ2-7 | TRBV12-5 | NA | CASGLDSSYEQYF | TGTGCTAGTGGTTTGGACAGCTCCTACGAGCAGTACTTC
TRBD1 | TRBJ2-7 | TRBV15 | once | CATSRTGGVPYF | TGTGCCACCAGCAGGACAGGGGGAGTTCCGTACTTC
NA | TRBJ2-3 | TRBV12-3/TRBV12-4 | NA | CASSLEVTDTQYF | TGTGCCAGCAGTCTCGAGGTCACAGATACGCAGTATTTT
NA | TRBJ1-4 | TRBV5-1 | NA | CASSAGLTNEKLFF | TGCGCCAGCAGCGCAGGGTTAACTAATGAAAAACTGTTTTTT
TRBD2 | TRBJ2-3 | TRBV5-1 | NA | CASSLGPGGGTDTQYF | TGCGCCAGCAGCTTGGGACCGGGGGGTGGCACAGATACGCAGTATTTT
TRBD2 | TRBJ2-1 | TRBV5-5 | NA | CASSFSGDSYNEQFF | TGTGCCAGCAGCTTTAGCGGGGACTCCTACAATGAGCAGTTCTTC
NA | TRBJ1-2 | TRBV4-1 | NA | CASSQDRQNYGYTF | TGCGCCAGCAGCCAAGATCGACAGAACTATGGCTACACCTTC
TRBD2 | TRBJ2-1 | TRBV11-3 | NA | CASSPWTSGGHEQFF | TGTGCCAGCAGCCCCTGGACTAGCGGGGGCCATGAGCAGTTCTTC
NA | TRBJ2-7 | TRBV2 | NA | CASSEVLQEAYEQYF | TGTGCCAGCAGTGAAGTTCTGCAGGAGGCCTACGAGCAGTACTTC
TRBD1 | TRBJ2-7 | TRBV10-3 | once | CAIRVDGQAYEQYF | TGTGCCATCAGGGTTGATGGACAGGCCTACGAGCAGTACTTC
TRBD2 | TRBJ2-1 | TRBV30 | NA | CAWSGGYNNEQFF | TGTGCCTGGAGCGGGGGGTACAACAATGAGCAGTTCTTC
NA | TRBJ2-1 | TRBV4-1 | NA | CASNKLPDSYNEQFF | TGCGCCAGCAATAAACTGCCTGACTCCTACAATGAGCAGTTCTTC
NA | TRBJ2-3 | TRBV19 | NA | CASSTLTDTQYF | TGTGCCAGTAGTACCCTCACAGATACGCAGTATTTT
NA | TRBJ1-1 | TRBV30 | NA | CAWSLTGVGTEAFF | TGTGCCTGGAGCCTAACGGGGGTGGGAACTGAAGCTTTCTTT
TRBD2 | TRBJ2-3 | TRBV18 | once | CASSPGSGLSTDTQYF | TGTGCCAGCTCACCGGGATCGGGACTAAGCACAGATACGCAGTATTTT
TRBD1 | TRBJ2-5 | TRBV5-4 | NA | CASSLGGQGKETQYF | TGTGCCAGCAGCTTGGGCGGACAGGGCAAAGAGACCCAGTACTTC
NA | TRBJ2-7 | TRBV18 | NA | CASSPRPDSYEQYF | TGTGCCAGCTCACCACGACCGGACAGCTACGAGCAGTACTTC
NA | TRBJ2-6 | TRBV10-2 | NA | CASHSGANVLTF | TGCGCCAGCCACTCGGGGGCCAACGTCCTGACTTTC
TRBD1 | TRBJ2-4 | TRBV2 | NA | CASNRDSKNIQYF | TGTGCCAGCAATCGGGACAGCAAAAACATTCAGTACTTC
NA | TRBJ1-4 | TRBV7-2 | NA | CASSLAQGSEKLFF | TGTGCCAGCAGCTTAGCTCAGGGAAGTGAAAAACTGTTTTTT
TRBD1 | TRBJ1-2 | TRBV25-1 | NA | CASGTGAYGYTF | TGTGCCAGCGGGACAGGGGCCTATGGCTACACCTTC
NA | TRBJ1-4 | TRBV2 | NA | CASSDQAGIEKLFF | TGTGCCAGCAGTGACCAGGCGGGGATTGAAAAACTGTTTTTT